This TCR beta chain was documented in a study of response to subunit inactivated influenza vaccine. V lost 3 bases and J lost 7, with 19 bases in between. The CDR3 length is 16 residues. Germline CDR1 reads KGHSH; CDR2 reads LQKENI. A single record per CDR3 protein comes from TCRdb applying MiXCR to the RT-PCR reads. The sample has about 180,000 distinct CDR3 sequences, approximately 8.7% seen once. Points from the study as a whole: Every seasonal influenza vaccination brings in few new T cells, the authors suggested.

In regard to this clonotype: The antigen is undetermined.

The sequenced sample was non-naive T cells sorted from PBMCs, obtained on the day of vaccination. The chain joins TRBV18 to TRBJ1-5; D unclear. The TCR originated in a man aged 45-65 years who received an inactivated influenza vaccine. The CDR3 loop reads CASSPSVGNRKQPQHF. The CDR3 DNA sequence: TGTGCCAGCTCACCGAGCGTGGGGAACAGAAAGCAGCCCCAGCATTTT.